This T cell receptor beta chain stems from a study of neoadjuvant nivolumab and ipilimumab in lung cancer. Turning to the study itself: Nivolumab 3 mg/kg was given days 1, 15 and 29, plus ipilimumab 1 mg/kg day 1 in combination. Broader study findings: Only two of four nivolumab-treated tumors gained richness and clonality by surgery. Resected-tumor TCR richness correlated positively with pretherapy blood richness. A small number of samples were TCR sequenced.

This CDR3 has 16 residues. Germline loops: CDR1 SGHNT, CDR2 YYREEE (reference sequence). With V trimmed by 5 bases and J by 5 bases, 12 bases remained unmatched. TCRdb keeps only in-frame clones here, not all; method: immunoSEQ multiplex PCR. Among approximately 35,000 clones listed, about 92% were seen once. Notes on this clone: Its cognate antigen is unknown.

This chain joins TRBV5-4 and TRBJ2-2; 7 bases agree with TRBD2. Sequenced material: peripheral blood, taken after neoadjuvant nivolumab, alone or with ipilimumab, at or shortly before surgery. This clonotype was obtained from an adult with non-small cell lung cancer. In nucleotides, the CDR3 is TGTGCCAGCAGTCCCAAGGTGGGGAGGGCGACCGGGGAGCTGTTTTTT. This encodes CASSPKVGRATGELFF.